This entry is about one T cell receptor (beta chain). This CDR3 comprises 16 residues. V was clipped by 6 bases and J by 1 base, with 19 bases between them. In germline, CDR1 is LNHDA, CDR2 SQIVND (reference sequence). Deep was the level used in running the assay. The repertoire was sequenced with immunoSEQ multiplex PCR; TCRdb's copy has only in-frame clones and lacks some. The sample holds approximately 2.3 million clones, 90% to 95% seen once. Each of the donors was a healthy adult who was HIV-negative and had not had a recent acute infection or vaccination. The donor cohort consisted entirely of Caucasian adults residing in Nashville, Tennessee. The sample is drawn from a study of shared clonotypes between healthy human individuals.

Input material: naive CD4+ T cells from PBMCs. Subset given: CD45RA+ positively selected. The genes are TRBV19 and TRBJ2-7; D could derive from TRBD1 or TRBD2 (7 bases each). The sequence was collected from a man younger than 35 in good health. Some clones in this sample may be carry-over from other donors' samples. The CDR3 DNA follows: TGTGCCAGTAGCTGGAGGGGGGGCAGGGGGTCCTACGAGCAGTACTTC. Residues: CASSWRGGRGSYEQYF.